The clone carrying this TCR beta chain was counted only a few times. This specimen comes from a study of blood T cell repertoires in COVID-19. Here immunoSEQ multiplex PCR was the method, and the copy in TCRdb shows in-frame clones only, minus some. The repertoire consists of 50,000 to 70,000 clones, with about 79% occurring once and the leading ten covering more than 5%. The ends were cut back, 4 bases at V and 2 bases at J, with 9 bases in the middle. Germline lookup yields CDR1 LNHDA and CDR2 SQIVND (reference sequence). This CDR3 is built from 15 residues. The chain recombines TRBV19 with TRBJ1-6; D remains ambiguous. This clonotype was obtained from a woman aged 55 to 70 with acute or convalescent COVID-19. Sequencing input: peripheral blood. The CDR3 here is CASSTRETYNSPLHF. CDR3 nucleotides: TGTGCCAGTAGTACGCGAGAGACCTATAATTCACCCCTCCACTTT.